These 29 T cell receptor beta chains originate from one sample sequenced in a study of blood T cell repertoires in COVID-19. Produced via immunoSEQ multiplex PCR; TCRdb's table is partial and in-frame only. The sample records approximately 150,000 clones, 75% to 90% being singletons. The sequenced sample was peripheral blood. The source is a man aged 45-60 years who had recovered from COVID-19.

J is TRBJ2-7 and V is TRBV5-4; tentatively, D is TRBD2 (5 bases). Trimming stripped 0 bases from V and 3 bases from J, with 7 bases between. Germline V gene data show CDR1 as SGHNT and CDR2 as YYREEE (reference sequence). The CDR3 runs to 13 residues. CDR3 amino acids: CASSLGEHYEQYF. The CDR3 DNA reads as TGTGCCAGCAGCTTGGGGGAGCACTACGAGCAGTACTTC.

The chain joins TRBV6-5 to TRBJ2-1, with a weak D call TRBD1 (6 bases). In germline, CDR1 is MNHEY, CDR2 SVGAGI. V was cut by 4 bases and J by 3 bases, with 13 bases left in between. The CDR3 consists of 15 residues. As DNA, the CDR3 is TGTGCCAGCAGTTCCGCGGACAGCTACTACAATGAGCAGTTCTTC. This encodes CASSSADSYYNEQFF.

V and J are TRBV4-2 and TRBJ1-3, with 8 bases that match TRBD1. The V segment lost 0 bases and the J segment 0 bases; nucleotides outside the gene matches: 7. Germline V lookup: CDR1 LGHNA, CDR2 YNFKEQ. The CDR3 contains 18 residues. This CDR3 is CASSQEGQAVFSGNTIYF. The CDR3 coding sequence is TGTGCCAGCAGCCAAGAGGGACAGGCAGTCTTCTCTGGAAACACCATATATTTT.

This CDR3 is CASSLVGLADQETQYF. As DNA, the CDR3 is TGCGCCAGCAGCTTGGTTGGACTAGCGGACCAAGAGACCCAGTACTTC. This chain joins TRBV5-1 and TRBJ2-5; TRBD2 agrees at 10 bases. Germline V gives CDR1 SGHRS, CDR2 YFSETQ. The CDR3 totals 16 residues. J lost 0 bases, V lost 0 bases, and 2 bases had no gene match.

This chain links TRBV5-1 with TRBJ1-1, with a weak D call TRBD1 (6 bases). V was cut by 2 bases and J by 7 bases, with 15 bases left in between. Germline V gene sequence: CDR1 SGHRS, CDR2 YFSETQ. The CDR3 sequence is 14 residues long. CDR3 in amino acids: CASSFDRGAGEAFF. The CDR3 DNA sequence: TGCGCCAGCAGCTTCGATCGGGGGGCCGGTGAAGCTTTCTTT.

This CDR3 reads CASSPPGGNSYNEQFF. Written as DNA, the CDR3 is TGTGCCAGCAGCCCCCCGGGGGGGAACTCCTACAATGAGCAGTTCTTC. The chain joins TRBV9 to TRBJ2-1; 8 bases are shared with TRBD2. With 4 bases clipped from V and 0 bases from J, the junction kept 6 bases outside the gene matches. This CDR3 spans 16 amino acids. Germline V gene lookup returns CDR1 SGDLS and CDR2 YYNGEE.

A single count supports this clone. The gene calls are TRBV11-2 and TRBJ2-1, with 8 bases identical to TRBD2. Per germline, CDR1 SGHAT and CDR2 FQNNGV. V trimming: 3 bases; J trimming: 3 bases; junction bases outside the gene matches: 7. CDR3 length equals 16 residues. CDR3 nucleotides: TGTGCCAGCAGCTTTCCCAGCGGGGGCAACTACAATGAGCAGTTCTTC. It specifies CASSFPSGGNYNEQFF.

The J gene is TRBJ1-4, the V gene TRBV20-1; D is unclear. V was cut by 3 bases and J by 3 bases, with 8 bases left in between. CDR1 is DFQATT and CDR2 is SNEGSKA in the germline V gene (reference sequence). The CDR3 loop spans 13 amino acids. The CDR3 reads CSASEQPNEKLFF. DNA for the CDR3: TGCAGTGCTAGTGAACAGCCTAATGAAAAACTGTTTTTT.

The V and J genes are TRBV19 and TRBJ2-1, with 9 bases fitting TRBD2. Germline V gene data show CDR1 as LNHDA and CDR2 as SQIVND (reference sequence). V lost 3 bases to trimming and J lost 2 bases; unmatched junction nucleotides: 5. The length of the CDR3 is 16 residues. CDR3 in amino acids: CASSISGTSPYNEQFF. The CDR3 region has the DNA TGTGCCAGTAGTATCTCCGGGACTAGCCCCTACAATGAGCAGTTCTTC.

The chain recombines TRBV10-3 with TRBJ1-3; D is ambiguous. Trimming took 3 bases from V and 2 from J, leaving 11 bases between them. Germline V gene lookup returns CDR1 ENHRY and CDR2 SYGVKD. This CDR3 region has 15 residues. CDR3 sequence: CAISEPGTAGNTIYF. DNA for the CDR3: TGTGCCATCAGTGAACCGGGAACAGCTGGAAACACCATATATTTT.

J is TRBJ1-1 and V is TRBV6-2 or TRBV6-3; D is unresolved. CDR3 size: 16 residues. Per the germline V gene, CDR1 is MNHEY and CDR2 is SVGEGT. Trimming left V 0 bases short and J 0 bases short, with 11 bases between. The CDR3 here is CASSYSPTSMNTEAFF. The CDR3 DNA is TGTGCCAGCAGTTACTCTCCTACGAGCATGAACACTGAAGCTTTCTTT.

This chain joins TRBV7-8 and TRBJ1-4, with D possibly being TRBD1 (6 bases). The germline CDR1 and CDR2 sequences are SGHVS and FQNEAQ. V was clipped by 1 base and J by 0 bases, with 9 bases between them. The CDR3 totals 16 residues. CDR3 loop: CASSLGQVATNEKLFF. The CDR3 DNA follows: TGTGCCAGCAGCTTAGGACAGGTCGCAACTAATGAAAAACTGTTTTTT.

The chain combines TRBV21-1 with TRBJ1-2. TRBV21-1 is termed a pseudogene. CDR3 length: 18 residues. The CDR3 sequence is CASSKGGSVGTLNYGYTF. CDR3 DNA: TGTGCCAGCAGCAAAGGAGGGAGCGTGGGGACTTTAAACTATGGCTACACCTTC.

Written as DNA, the CDR3 is TGTGCCAGCAGTTTCTCCCGGGGGTCCTACAATGAGCAGTTCTTC. Amino acid sequence: CASSFSRGSYNEQFF. The chain recombines TRBV27 with TRBJ2-1, with a possible D match to TRBD2 (6 bases). The CDR3 extends over 15 amino acids. V was cut by 3 bases and J by 1 base, with 10 bases left in between. Looked up from germline, CDR1 is MNHEY and CDR2 is SMNVEV (reference sequence).

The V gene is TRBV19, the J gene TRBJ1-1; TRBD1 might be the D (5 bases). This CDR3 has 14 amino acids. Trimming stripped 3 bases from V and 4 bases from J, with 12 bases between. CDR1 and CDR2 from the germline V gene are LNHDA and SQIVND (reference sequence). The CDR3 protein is CASSMTESLTEAFF. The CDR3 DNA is TGTGCCAGTAGTATGACAGAGTCGCTCACTGAAGCTTTCTTT.

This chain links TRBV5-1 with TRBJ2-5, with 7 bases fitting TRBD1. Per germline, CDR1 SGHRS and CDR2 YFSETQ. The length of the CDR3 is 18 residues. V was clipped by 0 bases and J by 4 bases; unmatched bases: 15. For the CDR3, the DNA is TGCGCCAGCAGCTTGGAAGCGAGGGCGGACAGGAGAGGAGAGACCCAGTACTTC. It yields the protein CASSLEARADRRGETQYF.

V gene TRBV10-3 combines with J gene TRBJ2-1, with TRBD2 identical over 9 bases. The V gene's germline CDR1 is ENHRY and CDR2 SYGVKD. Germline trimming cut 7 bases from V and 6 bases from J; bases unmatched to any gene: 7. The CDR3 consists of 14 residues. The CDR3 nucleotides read TGTGCCATCAAAGGCGGGGGGGCCAGCAATGAGCAGTTCTTC. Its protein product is CAIKGGGASNEQFF.

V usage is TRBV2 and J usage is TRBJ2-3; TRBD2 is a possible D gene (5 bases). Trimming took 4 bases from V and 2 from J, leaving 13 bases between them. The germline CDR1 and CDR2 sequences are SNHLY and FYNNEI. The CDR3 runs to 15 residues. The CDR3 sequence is CASSASRAYTDTQYF. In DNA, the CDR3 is TGTGCCAGCAGTGCTAGCAGAGCATACACAGATACGCAGTATTTT.

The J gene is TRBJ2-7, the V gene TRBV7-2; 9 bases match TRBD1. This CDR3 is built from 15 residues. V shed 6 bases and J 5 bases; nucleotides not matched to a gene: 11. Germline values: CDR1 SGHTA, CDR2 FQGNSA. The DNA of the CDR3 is TGTGCCAGCAGTTTTCAGGACAGGGGAATCGACGAGCAGTACTTC. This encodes CASSFQDRGIDEQYF.

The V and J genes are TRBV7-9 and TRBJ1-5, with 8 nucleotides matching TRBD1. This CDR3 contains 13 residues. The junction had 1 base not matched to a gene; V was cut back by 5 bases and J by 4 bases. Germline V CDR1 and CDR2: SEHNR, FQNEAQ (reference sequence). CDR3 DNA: TGTGCCAGCAGCCGACAGGGGAATCAGCCCCAGCATTTT. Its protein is CASSRQGNQPQHF.

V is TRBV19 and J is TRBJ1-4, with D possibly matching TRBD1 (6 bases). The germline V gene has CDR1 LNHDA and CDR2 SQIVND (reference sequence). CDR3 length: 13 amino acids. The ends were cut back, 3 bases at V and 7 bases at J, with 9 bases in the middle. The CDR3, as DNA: TGTGCCAGTAGTATTCAGGGGTTTGAAAAACTGTTTTTT. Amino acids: CASSIQGFEKLFF.

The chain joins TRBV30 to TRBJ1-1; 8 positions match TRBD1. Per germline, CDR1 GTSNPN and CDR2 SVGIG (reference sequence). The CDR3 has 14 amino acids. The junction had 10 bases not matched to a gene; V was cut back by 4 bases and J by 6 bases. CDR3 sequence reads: CAWTMDRDSSEAFF. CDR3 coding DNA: TGTGCCTGGACCATGGACAGGGACAGCTCTGAAGCTTTCTTT.

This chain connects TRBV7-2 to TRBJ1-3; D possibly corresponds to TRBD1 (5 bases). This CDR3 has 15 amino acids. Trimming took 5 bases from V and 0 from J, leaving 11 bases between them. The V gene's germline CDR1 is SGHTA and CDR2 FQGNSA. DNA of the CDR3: TGTGCCAGCAGCGAAGGACACCACTCTGGAAACACCATATATTTT. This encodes CASSEGHHSGNTIYF.

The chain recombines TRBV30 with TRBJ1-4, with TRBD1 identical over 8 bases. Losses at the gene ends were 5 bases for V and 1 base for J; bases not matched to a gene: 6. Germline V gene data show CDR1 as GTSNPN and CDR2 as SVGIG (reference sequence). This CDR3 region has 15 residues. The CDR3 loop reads CAWGLGQGTNEKLFF. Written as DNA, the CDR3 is TGTGCCTGGGGCCTTGGACAGGGAACTAATGAAAAACTGTTTTTT. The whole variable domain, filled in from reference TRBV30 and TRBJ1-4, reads SQTIHQWPATLVQPVGSPLSLECTVEGTSNPNLYWYRQAAGRGLQLLFYSVGIGQISSEVPQNLSASRPQDRQFILSSKKLLLSDSGFYLCAWGLGQGTNEKLFFGSGTQLSVL.

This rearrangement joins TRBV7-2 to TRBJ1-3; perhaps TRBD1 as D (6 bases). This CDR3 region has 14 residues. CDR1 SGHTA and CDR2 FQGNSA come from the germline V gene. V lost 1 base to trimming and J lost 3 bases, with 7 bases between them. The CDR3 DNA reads TGTGCCAGCAGCTTAGGGACAGTTGGAAACACCATATATTTT. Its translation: CASSLGTVGNTIYF. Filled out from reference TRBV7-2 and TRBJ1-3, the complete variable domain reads GAGVSQSPSNKVTEKGKDVELRCDPISGHTALYWYRQSLGQGLEFLIYFQGNSAPDKSGLPSDRFSAERTGGSVSTLTIQRTQQEDSAVYLCASSLGTVGNTIYFGEGSWLTVV.

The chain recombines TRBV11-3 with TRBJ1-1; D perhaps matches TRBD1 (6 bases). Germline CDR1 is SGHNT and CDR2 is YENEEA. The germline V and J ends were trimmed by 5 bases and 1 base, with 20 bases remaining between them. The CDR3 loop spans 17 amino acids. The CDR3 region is CASSPSVGAGPNTEAFF. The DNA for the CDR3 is TGTGCCAGCAGCCCATCGGTGGGGGCAGGACCGAACACTGAAGCTTTCTTT. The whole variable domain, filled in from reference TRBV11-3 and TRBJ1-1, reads EAGVVQSPRYKIIEKKQPVAFWCNPISGHNTLYWYLQNLGQGPELLIRYENEEAVDDSQLPKDRFSAERLKGVDSTLKIQPAELGDSAVYLCASSPSVGAGPNTEAFFGQGTRLTVV.

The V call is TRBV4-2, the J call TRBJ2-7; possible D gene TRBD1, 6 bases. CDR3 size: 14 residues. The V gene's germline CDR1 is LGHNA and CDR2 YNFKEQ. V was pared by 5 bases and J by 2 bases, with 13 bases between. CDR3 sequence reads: CASSTGHIPYEQYF. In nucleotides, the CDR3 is TGTGCCAGCAGCACAGGGCATATCCCCTACGAGCAGTACTTC.

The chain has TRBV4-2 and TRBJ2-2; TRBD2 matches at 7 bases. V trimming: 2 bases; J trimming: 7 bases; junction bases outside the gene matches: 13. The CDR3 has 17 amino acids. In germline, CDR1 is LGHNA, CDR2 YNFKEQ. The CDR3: CASSQRSGGWEDGELFF. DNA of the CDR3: TGTGCCAGCAGCCAACGATCGGGGGGTTGGGAGGACGGGGAGCTGTTTTTT.

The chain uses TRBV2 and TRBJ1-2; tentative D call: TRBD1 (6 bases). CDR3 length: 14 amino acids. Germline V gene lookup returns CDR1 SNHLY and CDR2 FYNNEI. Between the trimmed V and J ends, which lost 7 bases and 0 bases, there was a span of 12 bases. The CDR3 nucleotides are TGTGCCAGCACTGACAGGTCGACTAACTATGGCTACACCTTC. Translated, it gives CASTDRSTNYGYTF.